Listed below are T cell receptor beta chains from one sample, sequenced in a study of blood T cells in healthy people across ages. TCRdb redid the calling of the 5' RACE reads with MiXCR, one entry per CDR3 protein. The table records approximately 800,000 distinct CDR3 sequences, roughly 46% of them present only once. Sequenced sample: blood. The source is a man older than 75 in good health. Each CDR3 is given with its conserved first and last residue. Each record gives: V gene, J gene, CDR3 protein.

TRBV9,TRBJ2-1,CASSAGTSEDEQFF
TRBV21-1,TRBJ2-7,CASSKASSYEQYF
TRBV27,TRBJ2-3,CASSLSYPDTQYF
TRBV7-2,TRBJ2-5,CASSLEGGGDSETQYF
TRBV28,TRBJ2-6,CAIKGQASGANVLTF
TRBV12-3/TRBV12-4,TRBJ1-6,CASSTTGTISPLHF
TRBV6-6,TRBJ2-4,CASSPRTAEAKNIQYF
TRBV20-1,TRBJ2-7,CSAKTGLAGPSYEQYF
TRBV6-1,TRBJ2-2,CASSEQTSWTGELFF
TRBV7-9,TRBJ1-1,CASSSMVIDRSEAFF
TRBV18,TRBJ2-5,CASSTLAGDRETQYF
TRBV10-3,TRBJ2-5,CATGAGGPGETQYF
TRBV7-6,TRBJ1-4,CASSLTPGQTGATNEELFF
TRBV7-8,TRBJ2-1,CASSRGLAGGPGFEQFF
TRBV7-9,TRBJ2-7,CASSLEEGVSYEQYF
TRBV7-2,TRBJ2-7,CASSRTGHQYF
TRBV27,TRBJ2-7,CASRGRDRVNEQYF
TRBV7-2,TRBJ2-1,CASSLGLAGRTEQFF
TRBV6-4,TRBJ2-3,CASSDSRGDTDTQYF
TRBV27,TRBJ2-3,CASSLLAEGWVTDTQYF
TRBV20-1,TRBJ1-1,CSAISGQGATEAFF
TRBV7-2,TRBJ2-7,CASSPQSGFDYEQYF
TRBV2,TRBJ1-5,CASRQGPRDQPQHF
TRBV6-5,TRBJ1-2,CASSYSDRPGAHTF
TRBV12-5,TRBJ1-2,CASGTTTDRDGYTF
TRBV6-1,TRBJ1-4,CASSISRGKKLFF
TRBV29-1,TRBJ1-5,CSVGNRGNQPQHF
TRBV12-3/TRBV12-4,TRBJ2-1,CASSLWQNEQFF
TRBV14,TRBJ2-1,CASSQRLAESNEQFF
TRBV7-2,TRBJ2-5,CASSVAGTGALYF
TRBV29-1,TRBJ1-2,CSLWTGGAFGYTF
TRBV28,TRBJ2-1,CAGTGSGRNEQFF
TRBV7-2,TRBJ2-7,CASSLSGGDGYEQYF
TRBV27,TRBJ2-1,CASSPLAGNDNEQFF
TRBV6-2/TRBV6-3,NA,CASRPYRGYNEQYF
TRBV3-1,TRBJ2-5,CASSQDSGLSETQYF
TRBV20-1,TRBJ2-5,CSAWSHQETQYF
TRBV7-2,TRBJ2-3,CASSILPASGTSTDTQYF
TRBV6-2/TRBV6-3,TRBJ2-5,CASRKQERETQYF
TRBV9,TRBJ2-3,CASNAGGSDTQYF
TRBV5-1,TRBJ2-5,CASSPGLAGAIETQYF
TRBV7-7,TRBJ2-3,CASSSSGSETDTQYF
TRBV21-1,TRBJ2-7,CASSKEPVDNEQYF
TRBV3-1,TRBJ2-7,CASSQPFSAYYEQYF
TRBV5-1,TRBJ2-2,CASSDMTSGSTGELFF
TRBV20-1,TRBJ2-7,CSAAGTQYEQYF
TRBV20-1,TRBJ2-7,CSARIRGINEQYF
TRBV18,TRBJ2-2,CASSPPGTNTGELFF
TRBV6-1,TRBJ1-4,CASSVLGQPNEKLFF
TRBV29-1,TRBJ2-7,CSVDSSGRPGEQYF
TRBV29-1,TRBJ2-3,CSVELGGGDTQYF
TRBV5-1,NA,CASSLDGDYYNEQYF
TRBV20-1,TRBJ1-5,CSARRKGHQPQHF
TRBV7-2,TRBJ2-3,CASSPSGESAQYF